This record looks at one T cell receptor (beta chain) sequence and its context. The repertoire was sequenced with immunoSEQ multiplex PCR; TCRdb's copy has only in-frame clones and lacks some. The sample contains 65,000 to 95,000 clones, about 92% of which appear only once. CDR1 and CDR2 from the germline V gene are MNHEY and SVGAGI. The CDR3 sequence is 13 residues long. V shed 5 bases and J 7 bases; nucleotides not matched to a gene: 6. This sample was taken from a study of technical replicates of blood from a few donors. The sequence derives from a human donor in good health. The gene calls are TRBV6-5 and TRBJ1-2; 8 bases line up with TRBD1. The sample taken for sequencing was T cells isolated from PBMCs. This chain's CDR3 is CASSPTGARGYTF. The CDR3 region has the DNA TGTGCCAGCAGTCCGACAGGGGCGCGTGGCTACACCTTC.